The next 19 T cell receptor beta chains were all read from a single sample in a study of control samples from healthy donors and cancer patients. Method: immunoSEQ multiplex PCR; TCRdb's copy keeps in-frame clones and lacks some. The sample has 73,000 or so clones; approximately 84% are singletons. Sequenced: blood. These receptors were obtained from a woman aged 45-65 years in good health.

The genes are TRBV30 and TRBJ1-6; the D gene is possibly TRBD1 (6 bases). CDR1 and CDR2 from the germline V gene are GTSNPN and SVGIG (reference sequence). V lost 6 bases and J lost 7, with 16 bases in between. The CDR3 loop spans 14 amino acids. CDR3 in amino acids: CACRTGSSNSPLHF. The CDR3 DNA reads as TGTGCCTGCCGTACAGGGTCCTCGAATTCACCCCTCCACTTT. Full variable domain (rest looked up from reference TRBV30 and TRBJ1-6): SQTIHQWPATLVQPVGSPLSLECTVEGTSNPNLYWYRQAAGRGLQLLFYSVGIGQISSEVPQNLSASRPQDRQFILSSKKLLLSDSGFYLCACRTGSSNSPLHFGNGTRLTVT.

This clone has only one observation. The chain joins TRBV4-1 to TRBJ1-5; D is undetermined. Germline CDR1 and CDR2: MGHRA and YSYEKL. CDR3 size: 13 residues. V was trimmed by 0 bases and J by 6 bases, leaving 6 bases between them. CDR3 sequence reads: CASSQDQGQPQHF. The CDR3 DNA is TGCGCCAGCAGCCAAGATCAAGGTCAGCCCCAGCATTTT.

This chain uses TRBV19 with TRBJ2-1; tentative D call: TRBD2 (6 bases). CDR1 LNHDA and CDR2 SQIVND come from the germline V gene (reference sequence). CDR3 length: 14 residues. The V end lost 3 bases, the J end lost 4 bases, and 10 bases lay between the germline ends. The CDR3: CASSMGGTYNEQFF. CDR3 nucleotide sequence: TGTGCCAGTAGTATGGGGGGTACGTACAATGAGCAGTTCTTC.

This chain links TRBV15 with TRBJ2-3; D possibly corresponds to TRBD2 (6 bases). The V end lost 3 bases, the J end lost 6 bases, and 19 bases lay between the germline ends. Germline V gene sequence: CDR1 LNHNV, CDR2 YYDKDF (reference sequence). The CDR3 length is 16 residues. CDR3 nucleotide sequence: TGTGCCACCAGCAGTGTAGCGGAGGAGCGGAGGGATACGCAGTATTTT. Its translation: CATSSVAEERRDTQYF.

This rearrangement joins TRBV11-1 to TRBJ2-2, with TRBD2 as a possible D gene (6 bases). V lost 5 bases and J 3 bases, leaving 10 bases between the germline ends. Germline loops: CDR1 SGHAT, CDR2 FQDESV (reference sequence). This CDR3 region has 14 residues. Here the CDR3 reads CASSLGLHTGELFF. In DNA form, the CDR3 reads TGTGCCAGCAGCCTGGGACTGCACACCGGGGAGCTGTTTTTT.

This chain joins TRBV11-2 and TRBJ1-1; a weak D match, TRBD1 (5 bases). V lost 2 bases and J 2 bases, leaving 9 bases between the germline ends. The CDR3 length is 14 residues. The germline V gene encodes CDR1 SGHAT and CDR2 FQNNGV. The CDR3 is CASSLQGRNTEAFF. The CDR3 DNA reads TGTGCCAGCAGCTTACAGGGAAGAAACACTGAAGCTTTCTTT.

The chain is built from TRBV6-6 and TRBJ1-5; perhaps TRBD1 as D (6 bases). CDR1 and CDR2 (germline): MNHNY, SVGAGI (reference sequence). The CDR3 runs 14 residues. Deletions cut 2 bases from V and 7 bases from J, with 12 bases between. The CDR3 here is CASSYGGAGQPQHF. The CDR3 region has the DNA TGTGCCAGCAGTTACGGGGGGGCTGGGCAGCCCCAGCATTTT.

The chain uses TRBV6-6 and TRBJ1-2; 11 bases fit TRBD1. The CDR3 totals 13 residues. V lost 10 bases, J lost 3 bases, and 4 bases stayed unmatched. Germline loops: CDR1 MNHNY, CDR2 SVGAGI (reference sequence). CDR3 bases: TGTGCCATAGGACAGGGGGCTTACTATGGCTACACCTTC. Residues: CAIGQGAYYGYTF.

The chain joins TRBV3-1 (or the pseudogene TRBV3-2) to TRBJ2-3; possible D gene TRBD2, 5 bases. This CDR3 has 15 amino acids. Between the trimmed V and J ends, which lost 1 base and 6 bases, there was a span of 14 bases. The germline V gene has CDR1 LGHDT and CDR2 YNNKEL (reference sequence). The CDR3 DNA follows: TGTGCCAGCAGCCAAGGGGGAGTATCATTGGATACGCAGTATTTT. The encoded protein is CASSQGGVSLDTQYF.

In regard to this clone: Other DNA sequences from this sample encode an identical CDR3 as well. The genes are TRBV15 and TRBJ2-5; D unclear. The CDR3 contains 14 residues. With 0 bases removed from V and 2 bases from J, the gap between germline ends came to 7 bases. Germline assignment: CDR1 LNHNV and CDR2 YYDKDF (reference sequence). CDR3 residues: CATSRDSGQETQYF. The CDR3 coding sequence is TGTGCCACCAGCAGAGATTCAGGTCAAGAGACCCAGTACTTC.

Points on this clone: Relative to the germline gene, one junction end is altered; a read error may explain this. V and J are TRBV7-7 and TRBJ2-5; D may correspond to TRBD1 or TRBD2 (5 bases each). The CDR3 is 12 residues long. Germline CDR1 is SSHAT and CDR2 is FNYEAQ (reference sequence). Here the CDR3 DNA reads TGTGCTAGCAGCAGACCCTTCGGGGCCCCGAACTTC. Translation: CASSRPFGAPNF.

The CDR3 DNA reads TGTGCCAGCAATGGGGGTCTCCTGAGGGGCAATGAAAAACTGTTTTTT. Encoded protein: CASNGGLLRGNEKLFF. V usage is TRBV2 and J usage is TRBJ1-4, with D possibly TRBD1 on 5 matching bases. This CDR3 spans 16 amino acids. CDR1 and CDR2 (germline): SNHLY, FYNNEI. The V end was cut by 7 bases, the J end by 5 bases, with 20 bases between.

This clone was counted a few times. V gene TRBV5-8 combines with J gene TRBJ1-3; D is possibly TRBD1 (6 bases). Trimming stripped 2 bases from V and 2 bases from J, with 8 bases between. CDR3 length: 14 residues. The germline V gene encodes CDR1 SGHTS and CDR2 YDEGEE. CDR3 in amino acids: CASSFGGTGNTIYF. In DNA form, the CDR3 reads TGTGCCAGCAGCTTTGGGGGCACTGGAAACACCATATATTTT.

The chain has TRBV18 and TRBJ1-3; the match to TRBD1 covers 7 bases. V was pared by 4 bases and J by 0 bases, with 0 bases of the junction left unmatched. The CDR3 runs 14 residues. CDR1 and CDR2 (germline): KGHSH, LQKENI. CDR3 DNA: TGTGCCAGCTCACGGGACAGCTCTGGAAACACCATATATTTT. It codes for CASSRDSSGNTIYF.

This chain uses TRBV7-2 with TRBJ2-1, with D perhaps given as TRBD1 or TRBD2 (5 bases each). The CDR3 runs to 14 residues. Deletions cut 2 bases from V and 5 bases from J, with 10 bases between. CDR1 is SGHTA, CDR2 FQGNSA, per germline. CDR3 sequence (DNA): TGTGCCAGCAGCTTATCAGGGACCCACAATGAGCAGTTCTTC. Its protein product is CASSLSGTHNEQFF.

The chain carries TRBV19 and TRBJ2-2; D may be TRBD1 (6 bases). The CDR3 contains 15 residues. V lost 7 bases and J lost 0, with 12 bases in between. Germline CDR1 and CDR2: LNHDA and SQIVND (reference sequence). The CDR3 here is CASTPGAANTGELFF. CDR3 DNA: TGTGCCAGTACCCCAGGGGCCGCGAACACCGGGGAGCTGTTTTTT. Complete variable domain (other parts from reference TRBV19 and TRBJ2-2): DGGITQSPKYLFRKEGQNVTLSCEQNLNHDAMYWYRQDPGQGLRLIYYSQIVNDFQKGDIAEGYSVSREKKESFPLTVTSAQKNPTAFYLCASTPGAANTGELFFGEGSRLTVL.

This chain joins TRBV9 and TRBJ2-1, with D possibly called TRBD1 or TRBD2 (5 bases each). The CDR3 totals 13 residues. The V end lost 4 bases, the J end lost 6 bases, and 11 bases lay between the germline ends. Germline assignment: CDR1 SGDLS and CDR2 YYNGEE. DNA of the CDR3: TGTGCCAGCAGCTCAGAGGGGCTCAATGAGCAGTTCTTC. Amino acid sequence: CASSSEGLNEQFF.

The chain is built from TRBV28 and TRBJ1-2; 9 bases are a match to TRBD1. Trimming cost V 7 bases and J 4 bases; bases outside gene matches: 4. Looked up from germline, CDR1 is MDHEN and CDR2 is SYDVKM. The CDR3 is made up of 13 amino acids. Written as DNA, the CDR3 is TGTGCCAGCATTACAGGGGGCAGCTATGGCTACACCTTC. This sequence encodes CASITGGSYGYTF.

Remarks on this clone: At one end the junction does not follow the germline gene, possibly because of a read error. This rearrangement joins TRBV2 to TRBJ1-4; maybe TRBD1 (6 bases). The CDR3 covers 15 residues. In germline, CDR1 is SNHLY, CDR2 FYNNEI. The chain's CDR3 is CASSEAYGGFGKLFF. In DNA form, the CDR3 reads TGTGCCAGCAGCGAAGCTTATGGGGGCTTTGGAAAACTGTTTTTT.